One and the same sample provided the 2 T cell receptor beta chains below, sequenced in a study of blood T cells in healthy people across ages. Primed by a sample-barcoded 5' primer and a J-beta primer mix, a second PCR proceeded for 7 to 11 cycles. One entry per CDR3 protein, called by TCRdb with MiXCR from the 5' RACE reads. The top ten clones hold roughly 13% of a sample with about 1.1 million distinct CDR3 sequences, about two fifths of them seen once. The sequencing input was blood. The receptors shown here come from a man aged 18 to 35 in good health.

This sequence joins TRBV6-2 or TRBV6-3 and TRBJ2-3; possibly TRBD2 for D (7 bases). Trimming shortened V by 4 bases and J by 2 bases, and 13 bases separated the two germline ends. There are 15 residues in the CDR3. CDR1 and CDR2 (germline): MNHEY, SVGEGT. The CDR3 region has the DNA TGTGCCAGCAGTTGGGGGGGGCTTAACACAGATACGCAGTATTTT. Encoded protein: CASSWGGLNTDTQYF.

This clonotype was recorded a few times. This chain connects TRBV12-3 or TRBV12-4 to TRBJ2-7; unclear D gene. The CDR3 totals 14 residues. V lost 7 bases and J lost 6, with 19 bases in between. For the CDR3, the DNA is TGTGCCAGCACCATGTCCCCCTCCTTTCGCGAGCAGTACTTC. It encodes CASTMSPSFREQYF.